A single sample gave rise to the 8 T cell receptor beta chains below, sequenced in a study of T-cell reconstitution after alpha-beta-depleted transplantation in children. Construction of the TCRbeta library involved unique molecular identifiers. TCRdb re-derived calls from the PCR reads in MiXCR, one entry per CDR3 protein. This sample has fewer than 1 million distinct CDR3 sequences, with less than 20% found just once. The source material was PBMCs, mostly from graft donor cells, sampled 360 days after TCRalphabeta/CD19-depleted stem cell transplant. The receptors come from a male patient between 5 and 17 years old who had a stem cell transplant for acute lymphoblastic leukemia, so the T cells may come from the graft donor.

The chain's CDR3 is CSAPPRAGAHSYEQYF. The CDR3 nucleotides are TGCAGTGCTCCTCCTCGGGCGGGCGCCCACTCCTACGAGCAGTACTTC. The rearrangement joins TRBV20-1 to TRBJ2-7, with D possibly being TRBD2 (5 bases). The germline CDR1 and CDR2 sequences are DFQATT and SNEGSKA (reference sequence). This CDR3 contains 16 residues. V dropped 5 bases and J dropped 0 bases, with 20 bases sitting between them.

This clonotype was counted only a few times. The CDR3 reads CASSLSIGGPGQGADTQYF. Written as DNA, the CDR3 is TGTGCCAGCAGTTTATCGATAGGAGGTCCGGGACAGGGGGCAGATACGCAGTATTTT. The genes are TRBV28 and TRBJ2-3, with TRBD1 matching 11 bases. CDR1 and CDR2 (germline): MDHEN, SYDVKM. V gave up 1 base and J gave up 4 bases; unmatched junction bases: 13. There are 19 residues in the CDR3.

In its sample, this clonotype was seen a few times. Here the CDR3 reads CASSLDGRTNTGELFF. The CDR3 bases are TGTGCCAGCAGCTTAGACGGGAGGACCAACACCGGGGAGCTGTTTTTT. The chain couples TRBV11-1 to TRBJ2-2, with 7 bases identical to TRBD2. V shed 1 base, J shed 2 bases, and the junction held 4 bases outside the gene matches. The CDR3 extends over 16 amino acids. Germline V gene data show CDR1 as SGHAT and CDR2 as FQDESV (reference sequence). The whole variable domain, filled in from reference TRBV11-1 and TRBJ2-2, reads EAEVAQSPRYKITEKSQAVAFWCDPISGHATLYWYRQILGQGPELLVQFQDESVVDDSQLPKDRFSAERLKGVDSTLKIQPAELGDSAMYLCASSLDGRTNTGELFFGEGSRLTVL.

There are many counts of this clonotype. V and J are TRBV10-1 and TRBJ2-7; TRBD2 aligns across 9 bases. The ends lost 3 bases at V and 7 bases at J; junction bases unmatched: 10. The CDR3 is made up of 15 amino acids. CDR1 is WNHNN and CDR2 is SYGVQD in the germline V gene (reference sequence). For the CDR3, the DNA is TGCGCCAGCAGTGAAGCGGGAGGCCTACTCGGAGAGCAGTACTTC. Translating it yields CASSEAGGLLGEQYF.

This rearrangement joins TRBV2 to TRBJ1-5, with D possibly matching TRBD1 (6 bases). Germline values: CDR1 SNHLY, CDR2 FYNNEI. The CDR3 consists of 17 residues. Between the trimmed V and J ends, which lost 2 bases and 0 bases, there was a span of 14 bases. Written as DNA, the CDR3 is TGTGCCAGCAGTGAAAGGGTGGGGGACATTAGCAATCAGCCCCAGCATTTT. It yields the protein CASSERVGDISNQPQHF.

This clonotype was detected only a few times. For the CDR3, the DNA is TGTGCCAGCAGCCAAGTTGCCGCGGGAGAGAAGACCCAGTACTTC. Its protein product is CASSQVAAGEKTQYF. The V and J genes are TRBV4-2 and TRBJ2-5; 7 positions agree with TRBD2. This CDR3 region has 15 residues. Looked up from germline, CDR1 is LGHNA and CDR2 is YNFKEQ. J gave up 6 bases and V 1 base, and 8 bases lay outside the gene matches.

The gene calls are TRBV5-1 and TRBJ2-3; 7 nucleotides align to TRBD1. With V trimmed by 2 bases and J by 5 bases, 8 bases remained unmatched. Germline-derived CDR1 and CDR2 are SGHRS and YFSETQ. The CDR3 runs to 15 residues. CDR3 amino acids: CASSLSRGFKDTQYF. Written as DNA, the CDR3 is TGCGCCAGCAGCTTATCCAGGGGGTTTAAAGATACGCAGTATTTT.

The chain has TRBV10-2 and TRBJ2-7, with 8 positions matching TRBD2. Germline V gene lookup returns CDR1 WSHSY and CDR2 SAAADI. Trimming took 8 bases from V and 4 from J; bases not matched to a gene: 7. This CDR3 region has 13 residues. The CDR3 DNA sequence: TGCGCCAGCGCGGGAGGCTGGTTTTACGAGCAGTACTTC. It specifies CASAGGWFYEQYF.